This paragraph reports one T cell receptor (beta chain). This entry comes from a study of T cell responses to AZD1222 COVID-19 vaccine. The CDR3 is 17 amino acids. The germline CDR1 and CDR2 sequences are MGHRA and YSYEKL. V was pared by 1 base and J by 0 bases, with 12 bases between. Repertoires were generated with immunoSEQ multiplex PCR, while TCRdb's copy carries only in-frame clones and drops some. Among 130,000 or so clones listed, more than 80% were seen once. The source material was peripheral blood, sampled on day 0 of AZD1222 vaccination. The rearrangement links TRBV4-1 to TRBJ1-4, with D unclear. The receptor was derived from an adult in good health. CDR3 sequence: CASSQGPGSTTNEKLFF. The CDR3 bases are TGCGCCAGCAGCCAAGGGCCAGGTTCGACAACTAATGAAAAACTGTTTTTT.